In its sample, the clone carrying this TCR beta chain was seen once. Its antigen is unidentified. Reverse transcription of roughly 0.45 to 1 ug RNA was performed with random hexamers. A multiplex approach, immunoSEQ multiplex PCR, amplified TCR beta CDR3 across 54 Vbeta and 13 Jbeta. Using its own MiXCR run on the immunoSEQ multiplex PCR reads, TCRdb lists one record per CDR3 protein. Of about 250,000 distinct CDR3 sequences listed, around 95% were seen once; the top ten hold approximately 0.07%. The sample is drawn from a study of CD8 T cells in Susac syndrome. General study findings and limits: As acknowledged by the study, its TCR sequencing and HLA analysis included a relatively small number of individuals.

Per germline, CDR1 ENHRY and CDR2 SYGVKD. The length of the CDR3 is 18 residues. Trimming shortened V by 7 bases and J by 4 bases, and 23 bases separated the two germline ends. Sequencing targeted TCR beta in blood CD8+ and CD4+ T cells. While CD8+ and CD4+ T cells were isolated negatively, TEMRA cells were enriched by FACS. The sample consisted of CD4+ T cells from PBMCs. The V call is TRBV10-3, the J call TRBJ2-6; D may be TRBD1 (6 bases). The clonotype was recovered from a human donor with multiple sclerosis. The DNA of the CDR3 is TGTGCCATCAACCGACAGGCCCCCGGTCCAGAGGGGGCCAACGTCCTGACTTTC. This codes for CAINRQAPGPEGANVLTF.